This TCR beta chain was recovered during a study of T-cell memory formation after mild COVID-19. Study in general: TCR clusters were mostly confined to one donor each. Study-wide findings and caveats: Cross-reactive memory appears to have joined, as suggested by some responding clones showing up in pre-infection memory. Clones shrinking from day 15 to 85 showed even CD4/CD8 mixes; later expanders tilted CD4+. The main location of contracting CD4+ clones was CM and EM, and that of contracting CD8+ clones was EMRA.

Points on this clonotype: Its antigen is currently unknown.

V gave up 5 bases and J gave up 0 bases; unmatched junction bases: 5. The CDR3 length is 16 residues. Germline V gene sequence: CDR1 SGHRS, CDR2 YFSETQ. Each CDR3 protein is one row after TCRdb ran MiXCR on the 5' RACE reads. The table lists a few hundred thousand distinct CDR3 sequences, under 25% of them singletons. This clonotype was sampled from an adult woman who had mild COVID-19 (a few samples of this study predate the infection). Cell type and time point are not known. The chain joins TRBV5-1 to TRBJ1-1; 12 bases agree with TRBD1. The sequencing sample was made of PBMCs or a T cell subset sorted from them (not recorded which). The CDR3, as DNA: TGCGCCAGCAGTTCGGGACAGGGGGCGATGAACACTGAAGCTTTCTTT. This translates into CASSSGQGAMNTEAFF.